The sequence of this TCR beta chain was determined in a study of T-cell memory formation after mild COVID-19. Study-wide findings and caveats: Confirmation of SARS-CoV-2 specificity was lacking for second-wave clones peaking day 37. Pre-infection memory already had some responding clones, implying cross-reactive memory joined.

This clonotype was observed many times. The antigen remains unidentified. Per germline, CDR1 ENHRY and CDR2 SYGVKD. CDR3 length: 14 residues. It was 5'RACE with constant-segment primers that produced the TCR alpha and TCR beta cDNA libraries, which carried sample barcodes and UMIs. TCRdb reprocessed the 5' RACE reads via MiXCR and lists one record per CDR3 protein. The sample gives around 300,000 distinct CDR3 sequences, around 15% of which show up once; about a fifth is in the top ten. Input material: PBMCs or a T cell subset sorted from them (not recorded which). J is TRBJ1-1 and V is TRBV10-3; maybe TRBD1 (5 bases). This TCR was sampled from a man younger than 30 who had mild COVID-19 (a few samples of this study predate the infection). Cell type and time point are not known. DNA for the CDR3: TGTGTCACATCACTCTCGGACACTGAAGCTGAAGCTTTCTTT. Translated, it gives CVTSLSDTEAEAFF.